This TCR beta chain was sequenced during a study of molecular identifiers for immune sequencing clone quantification listed by TCRdb under 2018. Regarding the complete study: For a replicate experiment, RNA from around 20,000 or 99,000 naive CD8 T cells was divided into five aliquots, of which four were sequenced. CD8 T cells were used in a methods study to benchmark molecular-identifier clustering-based TCR repertoire sequencing (MIDCIRS) and TCR RNA copy counting.

This clonotype was counted ten times or more. Its antigen target is currently unknown. No base quality information exists; no much larger clone differs at one position. Overall study outcomes, separate from this receptor: The naive libraries included spiked-in Jurkat TCR RNA (about nine copies' worth), and this RNA is not part of the donor repertoire. In CMV-specific effector cells, over 98% of molecules were held by clones above 20 RNA copies, whereas under 1% of molecules were held by such clones in naive cells. Spiked-in Jurkat TCR RNA equivalent to a single cell was reported to be detectable even among approximately 900,000 naive CD8 T cells. Highly expanded clone sizes could be underestimated if identical TCR molecules share a barcode. Approximately 2.7 recovered TCR RNA copies per cell were obtained by modeling, versus approximately 9 by digital PCR, implying a capture efficiency of 25% to 30%. When barcode sub-clustering was not used, chimeric consensus sequences inflated TCR diversity, with chimeras reaching as high as 47%.

A distance of 10 bases separates the germline ends of V and J, which lose 2 bases and 1 base respectively. From the cysteine through the phenylalanine, the CDR3 covers 15 amino acids. Only the CDR3 DNA stays, 45 bases, in frame from base 1. The germline V gene encodes CDR1 MNHEY and CDR2 SVGAGI. The method behind the library was PCR. The instrument was an Illumina HiSeq 4000. Bulk TCR libraries were made following a previously described method, with the TCR primers given in Table S5. The Qiagen AllPrep DNA/RNA kit was used to purify total RNA. Before analysis, reads from multiple sequencing runs of the same library were pooled. On the study's bioinformatics: Reads were retained only if an exact TCR constant sequence was present, and the retained reads were trimmed to 150 nt and grouped according to their 12-nt molecular barcodes. Within each barcode group, reads were sub-clustered at a 15% Levenshtein threshold, and quality-weighted consensus sequences were built per RNA molecule. Non-functional sequences were filtered out, along with any lower-count sequence sitting one edit away from another sequence. Based on fitting two negative binomial distributions, any barcode sub-cluster with under 20% of the maximum read count was discarded. TCRdb handled the public reads itself, with Q25 trimming in fastp and clone calling in MiXCR, and kept productive beta chains. Identical CDR3 protein sequences are pooled into one entry, listed with their most common genes and DNA. These V and J calls are TCRdb output, not the study's own analysis. Here the sample has about 54,000 distinct CDR3 sequences; 20% to 25% occur a single time. The ten largest account for about 1.9% of the sample.

Libraries of naive CD8 T cells were built from around 20,000 to 1,000,000 sorted cells, with 10%, 30% or 50% of the purified RNA used. Naive CD8 T cells, defined as CD8+CD4-CCR7+CD45RA+, were FACS-sorted into RLT Plus buffer on a BD FACSAria II. Detection sensitivity was tested by spiking Jurkat RNA equal to some 11 TCR copies' worth into samples containing roughly 17,000-1,000,000 naive CD8 T cells. Enrichment of CD8 T cells was performed with RosetteSep CD8+ T Cell Enrichment Cocktail and Ficoll-Paque, after which ACK red cell lysis was carried out. The clonotype originates from a human donor in good health. Some libraries in this study had Jurkat cell RNA spiked in. Sequencing used naive CD8+ T cells from blood, with Jurkat cell RNA spiked in. Sample cell subset or site, as interpreted from the label and publication: FACS-sorted CD8+CD4-CCR7+CD45RA+ naive T cells. The rearranged chain carries TRBV6-5 and TRBJ2-3; a tentative D call is TRBD1 (6 bases match). For the CDR3, the sequence is CASSYLAGGTDTQYF. Read as DNA, the sequence is TGTGCCAGCAGTTACCTCGCAGGGGGCACAGATACGCAGTATTTT.